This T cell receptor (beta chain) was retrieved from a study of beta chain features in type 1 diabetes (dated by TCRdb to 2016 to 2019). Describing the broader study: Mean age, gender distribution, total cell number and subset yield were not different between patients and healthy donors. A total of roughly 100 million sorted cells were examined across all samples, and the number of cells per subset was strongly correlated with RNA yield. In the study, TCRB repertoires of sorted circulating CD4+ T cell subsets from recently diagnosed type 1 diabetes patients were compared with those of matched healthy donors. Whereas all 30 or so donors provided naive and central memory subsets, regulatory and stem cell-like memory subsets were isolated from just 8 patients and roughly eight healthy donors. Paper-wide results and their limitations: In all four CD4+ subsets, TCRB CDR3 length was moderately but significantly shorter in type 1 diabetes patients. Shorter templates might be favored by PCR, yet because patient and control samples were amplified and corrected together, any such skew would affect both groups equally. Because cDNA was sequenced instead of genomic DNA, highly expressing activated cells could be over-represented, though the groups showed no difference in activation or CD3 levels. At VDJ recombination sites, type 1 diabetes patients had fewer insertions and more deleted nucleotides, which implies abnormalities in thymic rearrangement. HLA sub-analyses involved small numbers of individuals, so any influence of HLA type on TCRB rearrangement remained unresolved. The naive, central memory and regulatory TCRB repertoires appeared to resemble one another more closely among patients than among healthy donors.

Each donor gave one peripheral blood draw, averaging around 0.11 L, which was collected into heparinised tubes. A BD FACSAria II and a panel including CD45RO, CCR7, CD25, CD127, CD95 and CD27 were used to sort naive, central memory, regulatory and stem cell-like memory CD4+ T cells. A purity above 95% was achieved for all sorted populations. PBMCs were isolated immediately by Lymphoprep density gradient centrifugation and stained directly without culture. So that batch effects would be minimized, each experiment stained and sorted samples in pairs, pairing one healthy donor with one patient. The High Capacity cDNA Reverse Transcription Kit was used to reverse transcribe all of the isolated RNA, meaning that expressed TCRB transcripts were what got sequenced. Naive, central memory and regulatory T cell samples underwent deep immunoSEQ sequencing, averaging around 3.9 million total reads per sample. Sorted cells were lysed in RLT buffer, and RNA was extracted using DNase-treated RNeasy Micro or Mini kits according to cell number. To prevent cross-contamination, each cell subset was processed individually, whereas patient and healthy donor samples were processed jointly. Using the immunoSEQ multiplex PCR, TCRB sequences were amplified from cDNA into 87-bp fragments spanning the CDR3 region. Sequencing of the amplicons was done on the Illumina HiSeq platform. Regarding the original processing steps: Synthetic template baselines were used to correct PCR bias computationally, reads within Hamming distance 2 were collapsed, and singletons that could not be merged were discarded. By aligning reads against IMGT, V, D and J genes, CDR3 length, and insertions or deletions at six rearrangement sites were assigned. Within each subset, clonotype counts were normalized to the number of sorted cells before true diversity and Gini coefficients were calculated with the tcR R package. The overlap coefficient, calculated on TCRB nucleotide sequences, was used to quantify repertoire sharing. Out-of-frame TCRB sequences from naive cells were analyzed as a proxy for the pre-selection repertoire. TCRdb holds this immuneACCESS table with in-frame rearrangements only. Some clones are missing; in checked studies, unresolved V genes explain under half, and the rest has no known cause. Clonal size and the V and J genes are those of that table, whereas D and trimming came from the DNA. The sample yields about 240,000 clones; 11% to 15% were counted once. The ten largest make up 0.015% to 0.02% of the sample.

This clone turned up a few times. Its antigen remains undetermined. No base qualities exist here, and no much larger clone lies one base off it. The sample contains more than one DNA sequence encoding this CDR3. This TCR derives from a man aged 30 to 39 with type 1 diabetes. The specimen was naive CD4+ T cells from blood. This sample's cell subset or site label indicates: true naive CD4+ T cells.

For the CDR3, the sequence is CASSLGLADNNEQFF. The base sequence is TGTGCCAGCAGCTTGGGACTAGCGGATAACAATGAGCAGTTCTTC. This chain joins TRBV5-4 to TRBJ2-1; 9 central bases correspond to TRBD2. Trimmed from V: 0 bases; trimmed from J: 5 bases; junction bases lacking a gene match: 3. The cysteine opens and the phenylalanine closes a CDR3 of 15 amino acids. CDR3 DNA only is kept here, 45 bases in frame from base 1. CDR1 is given as SGHNT and CDR2 as YYREEE, both from the germline V gene (reference sequence).